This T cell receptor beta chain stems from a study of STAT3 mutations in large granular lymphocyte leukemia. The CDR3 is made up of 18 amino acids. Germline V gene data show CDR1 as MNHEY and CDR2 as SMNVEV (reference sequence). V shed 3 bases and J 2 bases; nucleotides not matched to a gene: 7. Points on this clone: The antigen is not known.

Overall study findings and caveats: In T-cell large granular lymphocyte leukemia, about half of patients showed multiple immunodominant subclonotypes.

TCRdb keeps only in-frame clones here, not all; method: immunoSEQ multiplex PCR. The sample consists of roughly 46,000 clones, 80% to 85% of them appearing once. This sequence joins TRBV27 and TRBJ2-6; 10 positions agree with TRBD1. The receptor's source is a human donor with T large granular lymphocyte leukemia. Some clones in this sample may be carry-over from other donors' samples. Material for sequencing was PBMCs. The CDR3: CASSFDGTGVTGANVLTF. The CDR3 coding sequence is TGTGCCAGCAGTTTCGACGGGACAGGGGTTACTGGGGCCAACGTCCTGACTTTC. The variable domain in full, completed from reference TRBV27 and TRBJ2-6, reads EAQVTQNPRYLITVTGKKLTVTCSQNMNHEYMSWYRQDPGLGLRQIYYSMNVEVTDKGDVPEGYKVSRKEKRNFPLILESPSPNQTSLYFCASSFDGTGVTGANVLTFGAGSRLTVL.